Here is one T cell receptor beta chain with its context. The CDR3 spans 13 residues. V lost 8 bases to trimming and J lost 6 bases, with 11 bases between them. The data stem from a study of blood T cell repertoires in COVID-19. At the level of the study: There were acute and convalescent COVID-19 samples, and they came from the United States, Italy and Spain. Nucleic acid was either cDNA or gDNA, and it came from T cells, B-cell-depleted T cells, or PBMCs.

As processed by the authors: Counts of nucleated cells, estimated from reference gene primer amplification, were obtained. Only in-frame clones appear in the TCRdb table, and some are missing; sequencing was by immunoSEQ multiplex PCR. D and trimming come from the DNA, and the V and J calls and clone size come from that table. This table holds 200,000 or so clones, more than 65% found once. The source of this sequence is a human donor in a cohort sampled during active COVID-19. The chain links TRBV12-3 or TRBV12-4 to TRBJ1-6, with D possibly matching TRBD1 (6 bases). Sequenced material: peripheral blood. The CDR3 DNA reads TGTGCCAGCCTGGGACACCTTAATTCACCCCTCCACTTT. Translating gives CASLGHLNSPLHF.